The clone carrying this TCR beta chain has only one observation. This sample was taken from a study of T cell changes during pregnancy in multiple sclerosis. Repertoires were generated with immunoSEQ multiplex PCR, while TCRdb's copy carries only in-frame clones and drops some. This repertoire shows some 56,000 clones, 92% found once; its top ten account for approximately 2.8%. This receptor was obtained from a female donor in good health, enrolled as a control in a pregnancy study. The sequencing used peripheral blood, collected in the third trimester of pregnancy.

DNA for the CDR3: TGTGCCAGCAGCACCCGGACACTAGCGGACAATGAGCAGTTCTTC. It specifies CASSTRTLADNEQFF. The V and J genes are TRBV7-8 and TRBJ2-1; TRBD2 aligns across 8 bases. Germline V gene lookup returns CDR1 SGHVS and CDR2 FQNEAQ. This CDR3 is 15 amino acids long. Unmatched junction bases numbered 8, after V lost 5 bases and J lost 5 bases.